This is a list of T cell receptor beta chains from one sample in a study of shared clonotypes between healthy human individuals. Repertoires were generated with immunoSEQ multiplex PCR, while TCRdb's copy carries only in-frame clones and drops some. The data hold a few hundred thousand clones, with roughly 72% observed a single time. Sequencing was carried out using PBMCs. All receptors derive from a middle-aged woman in good health. Some clones in this sample may be carry-over from other donors' samples. CDR3s include the opening cysteine and the closing phenylalanine or tryptophan. D genes are given only for firm matches. Clone size is not always given. Where it is, it says once, few, many or a class for expanded clones.

few	TRBJ1-5	NA	TRBV28	CASRVEPLPQHF	TGTGCCAGCAGAGTCGAACCTCTGCCCCAGCATTTT
few	TRBJ2-7	NA	TRBV19	CASSNPPAEQQYF	TGTGCCAGTAGTAACCCCCCCGCCGAGCAGCAGTACTTC
NA	TRBJ1-1	NA	TRBV5-1	CASSFDSQNTEAFF	TGCGCCAGCAGCTTCGACAGTCAGAACACTGAAGCTTTCTTT
NA	TRBJ1-2	NA	TRBV15	CATSRDRMGANYGYTF	TGTGCCACCAGCAGAGATCGTATGGGGGCGAACTATGGCTACACCTTC
NA	TRBJ1-5	NA	TRBV2	CASSEARGAGQPQHF	TGTGCCAGCAGTGAAGCGCGGGGGGCTGGACAGCCCCAGCATTTT
many	TRBJ2-7	TRBD1	TRBV4-1	CASSLGQGLDHEQYF	TGCGCCAGCAGCCTGGGACAGGGCCTAGACCACGAGCAGTACTTC
many	TRBJ2-7	NA	TRBV6-5	CASTPPSGSLYEQYF	TGTGCCAGCACCCCTCCTTCCGGGTCACTCTACGAGCAGTACTTC
once	TRBJ1-2	NA	TRBV7-3	CASSPTGSYGYTF	TGTGCCAGCAGCCCGACAGGAAGCTATGGCTACACCTTC
few	TRBJ1-5	NA	TRBV5-3	CARSFSGVSVNQPQHF	TGTGCCAGAAGCTTTTCTGGGGTTTCGGTCAATCAGCCCCAGCATTTT
NA	TRBJ1-4	NA	TRBV4-3	CASSQAYRVYNEKLFF	TGCGCCAGCAGCCAAGCCTACAGGGTTTATAATGAAAAACTGTTTTTT
once	TRBJ1-1	NA	TRBV19	CASSTTGTFTEAFF	TGTGCCAGTAGTACCACCGGGACTTTCACTGAAGCTTTCTTT
NA	TRBJ2-7	TRBD2	TRBV19	CASSMQASGSLYEQYF	TGTGCCAGTAGTATGCAGGCTAGCGGGAGTTTATACGAGCAGTACTTC
NA	TRBJ2-7	NA	TRBV10-3	CAISEGGGYYEQYF	TGTGCCATCAGTGAAGGCGGCGGCTACTACGAGCAGTACTTC
few	TRBJ1-1	NA	TRBV30	CAWSARGSAEAFF	TGTGCCTGGAGTGCTCGAGGTTCCGCTGAAGCTTTCTTT
NA	TRBJ2-7	NA	TRBV15	CATSRARGSSYEQYF	TGTGCCACCAGCCGCGCAAGGGGGAGCTCCTACGAGCAGTACTTC
once	TRBJ2-5	NA	TRBV18	CASSPLGSDGTQYF	TGTGCCAGCTCACCCTTAGGATCTGATGGGACCCAGTACTTC
few	TRBJ1-1	NA	TRBV28	CASSLKAVNTEAFF	TGTGCCAGCAGTTTAAAGGCGGTGAACACTGAAGCTTTCTTT
NA	TRBJ1-2	TRBD1	TRBV5-1	CASSLGAGGSGYTF	TGCGCCAGCAGCTTGGGGGCAGGGGGAAGTGGCTACACCTTC
NA	TRBJ1-1	NA	TRBV15	CATSRDVGIMNTEAFF	TGTGCCACCAGCAGAGATGTGGGCATCATGAACACTGAAGCTTTCTTT
NA	TRBJ2-7	NA	TRBV18	CASSPLVGYEQYF	TGTGCCAGCTCACCATTGGTCGGCTACGAGCAGTACTTC
NA	TRBJ2-1	NA	TRBV18	CASSRSYNEQFF	TGTGCCAGCTCACGCTCCTACAATGAGCAGTTCTTC
few	TRBJ1-3	NA	TRBV2	CASTNSNSGNTIYF	TGTGCCAGCACCAACAGCAACTCTGGAAACACCATATATTTT
NA	TRBJ2-5	NA	TRBV20-1	CSAHYQETQYF	TGCAGTGCTCATTACCAAGAGACCCAGTACTTC
NA	TRBJ2-7	TRBD1	TRBV4-2	CASSQNRDRPNGQYF	TGTGCCAGCAGCCAGAACCGGGACAGGCCTAATGGGCAGTACTTC
NA	TRBJ2-5	NA	TRBV5-1	CASSEEIQETQYF	TGCGCCAGCAGCGAGGAGATACAAGAGACCCAGTACTTC
NA	TRBJ2-7	NA	TRBV6-6	CASSYVGVGEQYF	TGTGCCAGCAGTTACGTAGGGGTCGGCGAGCAGTACTTC
few	TRBJ2-5	TRBD1	TRBV18	CASSYNSGTGYDQETQYF	TGTGCCAGCTCGTACAATTCCGGGACAGGGTATGACCAAGAGACCCAGTACTTC
once	TRBJ1-4	NA	TRBV28	CASSFLAANEKLFF	TGTGCCAGCAGTTTTTTGGCCGCTAATGAAAAACTGTTTTTT
NA	TRBJ2-7	NA	TRBV28	CASSRGGDTTYEQYF	TGTGCCAGCAGTCGCGGTGGGGACACTACCTACGAGCAGTACTTC
NA	TRBJ2-1	TRBD2	TRBV6-1	CASSESAGTRQGHEQFF	TGTGCCAGCAGTGAATCCGCCGGGACTAGGCAAGGACATGAGCAGTTCTTC
NA	TRBJ2-7	TRBD2	TRBV28	CASSLGGLGHEQYF	TGTGCCAGCAGTTTAGGGGGACTAGGCCACGAGCAGTACTTC
NA	TRBJ2-7	TRBD2	TRBV7-2	CASSPPAGTTEQYF	TGTGCCAGCAGCCCCCCAGCGGGAACAACCGAGCAGTACTTC
NA	TRBJ1-5	TRBD1	TRBV5-1	CASSVGTASNQPQHF	TGCGCCAGCAGCGTAGGGACAGCTAGCAATCAGCCCCAGCATTTT
NA	TRBJ2-7	NA	TRBV27	CASSLSPLGEQYF	TGTGCCAGCAGTTTATCGCCCTTGGGCGAGCAGTACTTC
few	TRBJ2-3	NA	TRBV19	CASSIGIRTDTQYF	TGTGCCAGTAGTATAGGAATCCGCACAGATACGCAGTATTTT
NA	TRBJ2-3	NA	TRBV19	CASSNLDRGTQYF	TGTGCCAGTAGCAACCTAGACAGAGGTACGCAGTATTTT
once	TRBJ2-3	TRBD1	TRBV4-2	CASSQDTGTGKTDTQYF	TGTGCCAGCAGCCAAGATACCGGGACAGGGAAGACAGATACGCAGTATTTT
many	TRBJ1-3	NA	TRBV21-1	CASRKEGPLLGSGNTIYF	TGTGCCAGCAGGAAAGAAGGACCTCTGTTGGGCTCTGGAAACACCATATATTTT
NA	TRBJ1-2	TRBD1	TRBV4-3	CASSQDPGQVKHYGYTF	TGCGCCAGCAGCCAAGATCCAGGACAGGTGAAACACTATGGCTACACCTTC
few	TRBJ1-1	NA	TRBV28	CASSFYRVYTEAFF	TGTGCCAGCAGTTTTTACAGGGTATATACTGAAGCTTTCTTT
NA	TRBJ2-2	NA	TRBV7-6	CASSLRGTLLFF	TGTGCCAGCAGCCTCCGAGGTACATTGCTGTTTTTT
NA	TRBJ1-2	NA	TRBV5-6	CASSLYTVRNYGYTF	TGTGCCAGCAGCTTGTACACAGTCCGCAACTATGGCTACACCTTC
NA	TRBJ1-2	NA	TRBV6-1	CASSVNRAGHGYTF	TGTGCCAGCAGTGTAAACAGGGCGGGGCATGGCTACACCTTC
few	TRBJ2-5	TRBD1	TRBV11-2	CASSHGQVGETQYF	TGTGCCAGCAGCCACGGACAGGTCGGCGAGACCCAGTACTTC
NA	TRBJ1-1	NA	TRBV6-5	CASTPPGQNTEAFF	TGTGCCAGCACCCCCCCGGGACAGAACACTGAAGCTTTCTTT
NA	TRBJ2-2	NA	TRBV28	CASSFIRAPGELFF	TGTGCCAGCAGTTTTATCAGGGCCCCCGGGGAGCTGTTTTTT
NA	TRBJ1-2	TRBD1	TRBV11-3	CASSLGTGSDYGYTF	TGTGCCAGCAGCTTAGGGACAGGGTCCGACTATGGCTACACCTTC
NA	TRBJ1-5	NA	TRBV4-3	CASSQDRGGWSNQPQHF	TGCGCCAGCAGCCAAGATAGGGGGGGCTGGAGCAATCAGCCCCAGCATTTT
NA	TRBJ1-1	TRBD1	TRBV13	CASSLQGAEGYTEAFF	TGTGCCAGCAGCTTACAGGGGGCGGAAGGGTACACTGAAGCTTTCTTT
NA	TRBJ2-7	TRBD1	TRBV28	CASKGQGRRYEQYF	TGTGCCAGTAAGGGACAGGGTCGTCGGTACGAGCAGTACTTC
NA	TRBJ2-5	TRBD1	TRBV7-3	CASSPGQGRGETQYF	TGTGCCAGCAGCCCCGGACAGGGGAGGGGGGAGACCCAGTACTTC